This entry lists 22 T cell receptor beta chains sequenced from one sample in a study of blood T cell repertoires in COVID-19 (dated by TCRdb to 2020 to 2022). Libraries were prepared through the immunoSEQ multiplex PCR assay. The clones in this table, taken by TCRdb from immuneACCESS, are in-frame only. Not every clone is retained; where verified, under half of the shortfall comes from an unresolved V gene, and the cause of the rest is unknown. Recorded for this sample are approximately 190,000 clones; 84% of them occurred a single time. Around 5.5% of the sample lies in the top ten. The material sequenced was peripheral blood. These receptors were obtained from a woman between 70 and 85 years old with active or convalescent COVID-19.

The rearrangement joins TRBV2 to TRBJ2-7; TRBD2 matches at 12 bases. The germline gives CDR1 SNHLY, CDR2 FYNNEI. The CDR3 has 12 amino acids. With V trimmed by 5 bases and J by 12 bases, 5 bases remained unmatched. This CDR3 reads CASSLTSGSPYF. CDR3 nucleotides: TGTGCCAGCAGTCTGACTAGCGGGAGTCCGTACTTC.

The CDR3: CASSLSSTGVEKLFF. CDR3 nucleotide sequence: TGTGCCAGCAGTTTATCGTCCACAGGGGTTGAAAAACTGTTTTTT. The chain joins TRBV27 to TRBJ1-4, with 7 bases matching TRBD1. The V gene's germline CDR1 is MNHEY and CDR2 SMNVEV (reference sequence). The CDR3 totals 15 residues. The trim removed 0 bases at V and 7 bases at J, leaving 5 bases unmatched.

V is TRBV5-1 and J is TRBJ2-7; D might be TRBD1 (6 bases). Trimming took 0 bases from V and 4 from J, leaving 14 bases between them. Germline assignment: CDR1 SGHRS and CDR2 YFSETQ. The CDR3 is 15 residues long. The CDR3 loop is CASSLVVGAQYEQYF. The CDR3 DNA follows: TGCGCCAGCAGCTTGGTAGTGGGGGCTCAGTACGAGCAGTACTTC.

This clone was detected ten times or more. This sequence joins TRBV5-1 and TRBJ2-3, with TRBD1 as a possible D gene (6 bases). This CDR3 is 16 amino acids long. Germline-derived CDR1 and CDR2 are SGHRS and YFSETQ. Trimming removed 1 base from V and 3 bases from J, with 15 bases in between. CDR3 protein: CASSLSRQAGTDTQYF. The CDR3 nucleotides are TGCGCCAGCAGCTTGTCTCGACAGGCTGGTACAGATACGCAGTATTTT.

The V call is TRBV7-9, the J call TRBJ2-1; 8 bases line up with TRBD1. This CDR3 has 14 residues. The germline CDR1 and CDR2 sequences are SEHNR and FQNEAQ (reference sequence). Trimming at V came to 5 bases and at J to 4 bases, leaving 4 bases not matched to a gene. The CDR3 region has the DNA TGTGCCAGCAGCCCGAGGACAGGGTACAATGAGCAGTTCTTC. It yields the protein CASSPRTGYNEQFF.

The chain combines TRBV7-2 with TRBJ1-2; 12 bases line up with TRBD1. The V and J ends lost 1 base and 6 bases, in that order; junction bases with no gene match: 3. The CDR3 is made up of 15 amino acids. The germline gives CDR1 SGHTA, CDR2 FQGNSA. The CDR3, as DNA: TGTGCCAGCAGCTTAGAGGGACAGGGGGCGCATGGCTACACCTTC. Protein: CASSLEGQGAHGYTF.

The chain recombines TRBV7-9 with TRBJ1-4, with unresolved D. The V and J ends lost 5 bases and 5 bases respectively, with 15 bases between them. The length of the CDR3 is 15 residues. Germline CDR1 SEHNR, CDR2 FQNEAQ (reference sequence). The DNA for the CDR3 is TGTGCCAGCAGCCAGAATACCGAGAGGAATGAAAAACTGTTTTTT. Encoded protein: CASSQNTERNEKLFF.

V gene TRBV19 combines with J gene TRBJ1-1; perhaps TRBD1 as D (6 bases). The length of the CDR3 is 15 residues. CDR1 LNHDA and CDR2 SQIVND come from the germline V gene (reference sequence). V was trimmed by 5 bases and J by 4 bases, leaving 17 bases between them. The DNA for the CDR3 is TGTGCCAGTAGTCCCGGGACAATCCGAGGCACTGAAGCTTTCTTT. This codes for CASSPGTIRGTEAFF. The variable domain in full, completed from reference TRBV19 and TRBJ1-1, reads DGGITQSPKYLFRKEGQNVTLSCEQNLNHDAMYWYRQDPGQGLRLIYYSQIVNDFQKGDIAEGYSVSREKKESFPLTVTSAQKNPTAFYLCASSPGTIRGTEAFFGQGTRLTVV.

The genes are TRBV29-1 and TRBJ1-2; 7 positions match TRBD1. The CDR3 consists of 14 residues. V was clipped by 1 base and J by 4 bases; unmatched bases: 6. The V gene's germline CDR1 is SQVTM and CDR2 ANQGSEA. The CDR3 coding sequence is TGCAGCGTTGAAGGTTCCGGGACAGTCTATGGCTACACCTTC. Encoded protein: CSVEGSGTVYGYTF.

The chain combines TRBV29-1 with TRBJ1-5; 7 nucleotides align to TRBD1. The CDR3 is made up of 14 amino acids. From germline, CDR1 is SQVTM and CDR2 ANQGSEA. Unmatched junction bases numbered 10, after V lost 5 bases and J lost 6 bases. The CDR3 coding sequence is TGCAGCGTTCTATTCGAGGGGGCGGGTCAGCCCCAGCATTTT. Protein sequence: CSVLFEGAGQPQHF.

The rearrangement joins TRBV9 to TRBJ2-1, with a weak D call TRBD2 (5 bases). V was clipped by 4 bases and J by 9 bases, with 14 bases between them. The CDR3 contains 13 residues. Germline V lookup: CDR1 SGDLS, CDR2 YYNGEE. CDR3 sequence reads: CASSMRTRSEQFF. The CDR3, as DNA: TGTGCCAGCAGCATGCGAACTAGGTCTGAGCAGTTCTTC.

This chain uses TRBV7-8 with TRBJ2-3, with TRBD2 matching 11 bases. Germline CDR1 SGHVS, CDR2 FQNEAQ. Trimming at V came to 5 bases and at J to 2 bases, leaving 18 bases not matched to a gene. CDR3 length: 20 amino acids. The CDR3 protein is CASSASRTSGSFLATDTQYF. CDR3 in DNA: TGTGCCAGCAGCGCCAGCAGGACTAGCGGGTCTTTCCTCGCCACAGATACGCAGTATTTT.

The CDR3 DNA follows: TGTGCCAGCAGTTTATCGAAGGACAGTTATGGCTACACCTTC. Translation: CASSLSKDSYGYTF. V gene TRBV27 combines with J gene TRBJ1-2; TRBD1 is a possible D gene (6 bases). Germline CDR1 reads MNHEY; CDR2 reads SMNVEV (reference sequence). The CDR3 has 14 amino acids. With 0 bases removed from V and 5 bases from J, the gap between germline ends came to 10 bases.

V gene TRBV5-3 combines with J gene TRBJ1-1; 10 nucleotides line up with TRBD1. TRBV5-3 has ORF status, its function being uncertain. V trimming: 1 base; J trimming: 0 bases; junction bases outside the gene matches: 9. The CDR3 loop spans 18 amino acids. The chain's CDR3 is CARSLSGTGVNMNTEAFF. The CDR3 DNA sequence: TGTGCCAGAAGCTTGTCTGGGACAGGGGTGAATATGAACACTGAAGCTTTCTTT.

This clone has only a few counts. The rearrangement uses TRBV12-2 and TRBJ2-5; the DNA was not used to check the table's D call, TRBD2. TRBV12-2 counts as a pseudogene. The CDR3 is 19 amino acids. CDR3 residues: CASRLVVKREGPDQETQYF. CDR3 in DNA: TGTGCAAGTCGCTTAGTCGTGAAGCGGGAGGGCCCTGACCAAGAGACCCAGTACTTC.

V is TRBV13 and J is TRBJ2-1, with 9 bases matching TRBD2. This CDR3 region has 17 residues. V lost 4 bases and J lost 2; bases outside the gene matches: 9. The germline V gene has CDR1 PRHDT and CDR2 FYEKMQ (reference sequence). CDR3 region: CASSSHLLAGTYNEQFF. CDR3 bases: TGTGCCAGCAGCTCCCACCTCCTAGCGGGGACCTACAATGAGCAGTTCTTC.

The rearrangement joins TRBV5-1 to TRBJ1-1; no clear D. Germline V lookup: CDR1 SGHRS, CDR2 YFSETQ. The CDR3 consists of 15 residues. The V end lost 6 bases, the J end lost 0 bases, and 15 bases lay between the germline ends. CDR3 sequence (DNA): TGCGCCAGCACCCTCATGGACGGGATGAACACTGAAGCTTTCTTT. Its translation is CASTLMDGMNTEAFF.

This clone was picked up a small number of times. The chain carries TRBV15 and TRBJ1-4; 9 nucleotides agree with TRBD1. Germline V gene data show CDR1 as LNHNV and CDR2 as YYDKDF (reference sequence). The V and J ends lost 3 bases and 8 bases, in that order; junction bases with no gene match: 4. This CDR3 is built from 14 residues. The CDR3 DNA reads TGTGCCACCAGCAGGGACAGGGGAGAGGAAAAACTGTTTTTT. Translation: CATSRDRGEEKLFF.

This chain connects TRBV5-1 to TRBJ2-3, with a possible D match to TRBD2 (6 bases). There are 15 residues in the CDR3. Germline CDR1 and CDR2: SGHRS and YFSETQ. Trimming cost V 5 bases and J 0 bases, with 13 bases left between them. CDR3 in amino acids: CASRSGEPSTDTQYF. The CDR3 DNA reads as TGCGCCAGCAGATCGGGGGAGCCTAGCACAGATACGCAGTATTTT.

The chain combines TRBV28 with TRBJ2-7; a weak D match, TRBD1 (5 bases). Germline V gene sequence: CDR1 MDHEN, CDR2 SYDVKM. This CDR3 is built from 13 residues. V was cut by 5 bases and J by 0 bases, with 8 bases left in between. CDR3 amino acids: CASSRGSSYEQYF. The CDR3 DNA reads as TGTGCCAGCAGTAGGGGCAGCTCCTACGAGCAGTACTTC.

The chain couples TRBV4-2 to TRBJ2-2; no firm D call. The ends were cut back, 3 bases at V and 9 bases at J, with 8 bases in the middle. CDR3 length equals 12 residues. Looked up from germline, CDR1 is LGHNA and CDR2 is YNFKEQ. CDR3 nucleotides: TGTGCCAGCAGCCATCTCAGTAGGGAGCTGTTTTTT. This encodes CASSHLSRELFF.

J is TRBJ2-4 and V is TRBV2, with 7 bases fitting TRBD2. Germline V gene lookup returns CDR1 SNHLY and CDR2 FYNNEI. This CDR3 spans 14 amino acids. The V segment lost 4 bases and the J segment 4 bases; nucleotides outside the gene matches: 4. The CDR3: CASSAKREKNIQYF. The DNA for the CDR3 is TGTGCCAGCAGTGCCAAGCGGGAAAAAAACATTCAGTACTTC.